This T cell receptor beta chain was sequenced during a study of blood T cell repertoires in COVID-19. Per the original data handling: Using reference gene primer amplification, nucleated cell counts were estimated. The repertoire was sequenced with immunoSEQ multiplex PCR; TCRdb's copy has only in-frame clones and lacks some. V and J calls plus clone size are reproduced from that table; the DNA served to infer D and trimming. The data contain roughly 40,000 clones, around 90% of them singletons. J gave up 2 bases and V 0 bases, and 5 bases lay outside the gene matches. CDR1 and CDR2 from the germline V gene are MNHEY and SMNVEV (reference sequence). The CDR3 has 16 amino acids.

Sequenced sample: peripheral blood. The chain is built from TRBV27 and TRBJ2-3; 7 nucleotides align to TRBD2. This clonotype was sampled from a middle-aged man with COVID-19, enrolled during active disease. The CDR3 loop is CASSLSPSGTTDTQYF. CDR3 DNA: TGTGCCAGCAGTTTATCCCCCAGCGGGACCACAGATACGCAGTATTTT.